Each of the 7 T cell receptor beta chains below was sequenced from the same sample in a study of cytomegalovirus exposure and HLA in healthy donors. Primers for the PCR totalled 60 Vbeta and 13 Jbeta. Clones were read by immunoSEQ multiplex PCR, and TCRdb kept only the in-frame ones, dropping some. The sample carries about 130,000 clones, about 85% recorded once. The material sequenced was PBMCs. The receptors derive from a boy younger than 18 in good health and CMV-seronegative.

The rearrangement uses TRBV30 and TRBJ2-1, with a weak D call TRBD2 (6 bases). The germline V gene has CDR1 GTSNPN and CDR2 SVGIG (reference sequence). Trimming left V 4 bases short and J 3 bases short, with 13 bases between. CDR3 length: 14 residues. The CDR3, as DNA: TGTGCCTGGATCGACGGGAGTTACTACAATGAGCAGTTCTTC. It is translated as CAWIDGSYYNEQFF.

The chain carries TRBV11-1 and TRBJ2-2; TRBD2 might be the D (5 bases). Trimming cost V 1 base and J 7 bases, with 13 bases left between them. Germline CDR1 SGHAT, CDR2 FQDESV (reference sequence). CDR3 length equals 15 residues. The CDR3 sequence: CASSLVTGVSGELFF. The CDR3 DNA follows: TGTGCCAGCAGCTTAGTTACCGGGGTCAGCGGGGAGCTGTTTTTT.

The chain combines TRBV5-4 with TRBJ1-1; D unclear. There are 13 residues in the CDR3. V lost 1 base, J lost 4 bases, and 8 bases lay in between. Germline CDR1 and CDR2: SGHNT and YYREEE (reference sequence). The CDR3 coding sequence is TGTGCCAGCAGCTTGACGGGATCCACTGAAGCTTTCTTT. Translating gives CASSLTGSTEAFF.

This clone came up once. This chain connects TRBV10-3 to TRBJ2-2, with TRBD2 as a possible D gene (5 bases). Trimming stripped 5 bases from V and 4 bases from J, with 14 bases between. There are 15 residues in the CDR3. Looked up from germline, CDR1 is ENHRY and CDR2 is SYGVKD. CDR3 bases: TGTGCCATCAGTACTAGTTTGGAAGGCACCGGGGAGCTGTTTTTT. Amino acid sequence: CAISTSLEGTGELFF.

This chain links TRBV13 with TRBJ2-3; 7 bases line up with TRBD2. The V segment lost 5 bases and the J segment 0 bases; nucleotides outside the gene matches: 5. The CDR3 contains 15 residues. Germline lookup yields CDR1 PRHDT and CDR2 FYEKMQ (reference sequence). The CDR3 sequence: CASSQSGISTDTQYF. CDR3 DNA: TGTGCCAGCAGCCAAAGCGGGATTAGCACAGATACGCAGTATTTT.

The CDR3 loop is CASSRQGRGSYEQYF. The CDR3, as DNA: TGTGCCAGCAGCCGACAGGGGCGCGGCTCCTACGAGCAGTACTTC. The V call is TRBV9, the J call TRBJ2-7; 8 bases align to TRBD1. In germline, CDR1 is SGDLS, CDR2 YYNGEE. With 4 bases clipped from V and 0 bases from J, the junction kept 6 bases outside the gene matches. CDR3 length equals 15 residues.

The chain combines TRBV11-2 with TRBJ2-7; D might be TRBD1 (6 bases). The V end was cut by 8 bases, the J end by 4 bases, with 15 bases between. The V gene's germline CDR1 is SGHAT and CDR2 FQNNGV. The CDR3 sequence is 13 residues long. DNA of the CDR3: TGTGCCAGCGGCATCAGGGGCAGTTACGAGCAGTACTTC. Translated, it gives CASGIRGSYEQYF.